A selection of T cell receptor beta chains follows, all from one sample in a study of CD8+ T cells in alopecia areata. Here immunoSEQ multiplex PCR was the method, and the copy in TCRdb shows in-frame clones only, minus some. The sample carries 130,000 or so clones, 70% to 90% recorded once. This sample comprised CD8+ T cells sorted from blood, obtained at week 4, from a patient treated with tofacitinib. Receptors were obtained from a human donor with alopecia areata. Both conserved end residues are part of each CDR3. The order of the fields is V gene, clone size, D gene, J gene, CDR3 DNA, CDR3 protein. The D gene is left open where the match is weak. Clone size is shown for a subset of rows, as once, few, many or a class of expanded clone.

v_call: TRBV7-8; clone_size: .; d_call: TRBD1; j_call: TRBJ2-7; cdr3_nt: TGTGCCAGCAGTCCCAGGGGGACAGGATACAACGAGCAGTACTTC; cdr3_aa: CASSPRGTGYNEQYF
v_call: TRBV15; clone_size: .; d_call: .; j_call: TRBJ1-5; cdr3_nt: TGTGCCACCAGCATAGCAGTGGGCAATCAGCCCCAGCATTTT; cdr3_aa: CATSIAVGNQPQHF
v_call: TRBV5-1; clone_size: .; d_call: .; j_call: TRBJ2-3; cdr3_nt: TGCGCCAGCAGCTGGGAACCTGGGGCAGATACGCAGTATTTT; cdr3_aa: CASSWEPGADTQYF
v_call: TRBV7-9; clone_size: .; d_call: .; j_call: TRBJ1-3; cdr3_nt: TGTGCCAGCAGCTTAGATCGCAGGGCGGACACCATATATTTT; cdr3_aa: CASSLDRRADTIYF
v_call: TRBV27; clone_size: .; d_call: .; j_call: TRBJ2-2; cdr3_nt: TGTGCCAGCAGTTTACCCCGCACCGGGGAGCTGTTTTTT; cdr3_aa: CASSLPRTGELFF
v_call: TRBV2; clone_size: once; d_call: TRBD1; j_call: TRBJ1-2; cdr3_nt: TGTGCCAGCAGTGAAGGGACAGGGCCCTATGGCTACACCTTC; cdr3_aa: CASSEGTGPYGYTF
v_call: TRBV4-2; clone_size: .; d_call: .; j_call: TRBJ2-7; cdr3_nt: TGTGCCAGCAGCCATGGGGGCGCGTCCTACGAGCAGTACTTC; cdr3_aa: CASSHGGASYEQYF
v_call: TRBV4-1; clone_size: .; d_call: .; j_call: TRBJ1-1; cdr3_nt: TGCGCCAGCAGCCAAGTTGAGGGAGAGGGCACTGAAGCTTTCTTT; cdr3_aa: CASSQVEGEGTEAFF
v_call: TRBV29-1; clone_size: once; d_call: .; j_call: TRBJ2-1; cdr3_nt: TGCAGCGCCTCGGGACCCACAAATGAGCAGTTCTTC; cdr3_aa: CSASGPTNEQFF
v_call: TRBV4-2; clone_size: .; d_call: .; j_call: TRBJ2-7; cdr3_nt: TGTGCCAGCAGCCAAGAAGCCAGCACGGGGATCTACGAGCAGTACTTC; cdr3_aa: CASSQEASTGIYEQYF
v_call: TRBV6-1; clone_size: few; d_call: .; j_call: TRBJ2-7; cdr3_nt: TGTGCCAGCAGCCCGAGGGCTTCCAACGCCTACGAGCAGTACTTC; cdr3_aa: CASSPRASNAYEQYF
v_call: TRBV30; clone_size: .; d_call: .; j_call: TRBJ1-1; cdr3_nt: TGTGCCTGGAGTGATACAGGGTACACTGAAGCTTTCTTT; cdr3_aa: CAWSDTGYTEAFF
v_call: TRBV30; clone_size: .; d_call: .; j_call: TRBJ1-5; cdr3_nt: TGTGCCTGGAGTCCCGGGACGGCAAATCAGCCCCAGCATTTT; cdr3_aa: CAWSPGTANQPQHF
v_call: TRBV5-1; clone_size: .; d_call: TRBD1; j_call: TRBJ1-5; cdr3_nt: TGCGCCAGCAGCTTGGGAACAGGGGGTCAGCCCCAGCATTTT; cdr3_aa: CASSLGTGGQPQHF
v_call: TRBV2; clone_size: .; d_call: .; j_call: TRBJ2-3; cdr3_nt: TGTGCCGGTAGCTGGGAGAGCGGGCCCTCGGATACGCAGTATTTT; cdr3_aa: CAGSWESGPSDTQYF
v_call: TRBV5-5; clone_size: .; d_call: TRBD1; j_call: TRBJ2-5; cdr3_nt: TGTGCCAGCAGCTTGGGACAGGGGGCGCGAAGGCAAGAGACCCAGTACTTC; cdr3_aa: CASSLGQGARRQETQYF
v_call: TRBV5-4; clone_size: .; d_call: .; j_call: TRBJ2-7; cdr3_nt: TGTGCCAGCAGCTTGGAGTCCAGCTCCTACGAGCAGTACTTC; cdr3_aa: CASSLESSSYEQYF
v_call: TRBV2; clone_size: .; d_call: TRBD1; j_call: TRBJ2-5; cdr3_nt: TGTGCCAGCCTTGTTGACAGGGCCGCCGAGACCCAGTACTTC; cdr3_aa: CASLVDRAAETQYF
v_call: TRBV14; clone_size: .; d_call: .; j_call: TRBJ1-1; cdr3_nt: TGTGCCAGCAGCCATCTAGACAGTCTGAACACTGAAGCTTTCTTT; cdr3_aa: CASSHLDSLNTEAFF
v_call: TRBV5-1; clone_size: .; d_call: .; j_call: TRBJ2-4; cdr3_nt: TGCGCCAGCAGCTTGATCGGGGCCCGATTAGCCAAAAACATTCAGTACTTC; cdr3_aa: CASSLIGARLAKNIQYF
v_call: TRBV30; clone_size: .; d_call: .; j_call: TRBJ2-7; cdr3_nt: TGTGCCTGGAGTGTAACTCCAGGGGACGAGCAGTACTTC; cdr3_aa: CAWSVTPGDEQYF
v_call: TRBV4-1; clone_size: .; d_call: TRBD2; j_call: TRBJ2-7; cdr3_nt: TGCGCCAGCAGCCCCACGGCGGGAGGACCCTACGAGCAGTACTTC; cdr3_aa: CASSPTAGGPYEQYF
v_call: TRBV19; clone_size: .; d_call: .; j_call: TRBJ2-7; cdr3_nt: TGTGCCAGTAGTATGGGACTGGCCTACGAGCAGTACTTC; cdr3_aa: CASSMGLAYEQYF
v_call: TRBV19; clone_size: .; d_call: TRBD1; j_call: TRBJ2-2; cdr3_nt: TGTGCCAGTAGTACAGGGACAGGGGGTCCCGGGGAGCTGTTTTTT; cdr3_aa: CASSTGTGGPGELFF
v_call: TRBV7-9; clone_size: once; d_call: .; j_call: TRBJ2-1; cdr3_nt: TGTGCCAGCAGCTTAGTACAGACAGGCAATGAGCAGTTCTTC; cdr3_aa: CASSLVQTGNEQFF
v_call: TRBV29-1; clone_size: .; d_call: TRBD1; j_call: TRBJ1-1; cdr3_nt: TGCAGCGTTGAAGCCGGGACAGGCCCTGAAGCTTTCTTT; cdr3_aa: CSVEAGTGPEAFF
v_call: TRBV27; clone_size: .; d_call: .; j_call: TRBJ2-7; cdr3_nt: TGTGCCAGCAGTTTAACAGGGCCATACGAGCAGTACTTC; cdr3_aa: CASSLTGPYEQYF
v_call: TRBV4-1; clone_size: .; d_call: .; j_call: TRBJ2-7; cdr3_nt: TGCGCCAGCAGCCAAGAAGCCCGGGGACGCTACGAGCAGTACTTC; cdr3_aa: CASSQEARGRYEQYF
v_call: TRBV6-6; clone_size: .; d_call: TRBD2; j_call: TRBJ2-7; cdr3_nt: TGTGCCAGCAGTCATGGCGGGGGCTCCTACGAGCAGTACTTC; cdr3_aa: CASSHGGGSYEQYF
v_call: TRBV7-2; clone_size: few; d_call: TRBD2; j_call: TRBJ2-2; cdr3_nt: TGTGCCAGCAGCTTCAGCTTAGCGGGGGGACTCAGAACCGGGGAGCTGTTTTTT; cdr3_aa: CASSFSLAGGLRTGELFF
v_call: TRBV6-5; clone_size: .; d_call: .; j_call: TRBJ1-1; cdr3_nt: TGTGCCAGCAGTTACTCGGCGATTTTGAACACTGAAGCTTTCTTT; cdr3_aa: CASSYSAILNTEAFF
v_call: TRBV29-1; clone_size: .; d_call: TRBD2; j_call: TRBJ2-1; cdr3_nt: TGCAGCGTTGAAGATGGGGGGGGTGAGCAGTTCTTC; cdr3_aa: CSVEDGGGEQFF
v_call: TRBV5-6; clone_size: .; d_call: .; j_call: TRBJ2-5; cdr3_nt: TGTGCCAGCAGCTTGGGACAGCTGCAAGAGACCCAGTACTTC; cdr3_aa: CASSLGQLQETQYF